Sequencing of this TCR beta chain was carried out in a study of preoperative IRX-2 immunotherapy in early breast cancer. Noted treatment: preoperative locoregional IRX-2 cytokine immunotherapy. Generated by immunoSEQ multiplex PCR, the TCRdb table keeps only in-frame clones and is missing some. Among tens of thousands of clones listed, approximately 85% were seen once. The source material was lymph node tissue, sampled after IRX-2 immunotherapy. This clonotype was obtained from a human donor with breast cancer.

DNA for the CDR3: TGTGCCTGGAGAGGGCGGTCCTATAATTCACCCCTCCACTTT. Residues: CAWRGRSYNSPLHF. The genes are TRBV30 and TRBJ1-6; the D is unclear. Germline loops: CDR1 GTSNPN, CDR2 SVGIG (reference sequence). The V and J ends lost 3 bases and 1 base respectively, with 7 bases between them. The length of the CDR3 is 14 residues.